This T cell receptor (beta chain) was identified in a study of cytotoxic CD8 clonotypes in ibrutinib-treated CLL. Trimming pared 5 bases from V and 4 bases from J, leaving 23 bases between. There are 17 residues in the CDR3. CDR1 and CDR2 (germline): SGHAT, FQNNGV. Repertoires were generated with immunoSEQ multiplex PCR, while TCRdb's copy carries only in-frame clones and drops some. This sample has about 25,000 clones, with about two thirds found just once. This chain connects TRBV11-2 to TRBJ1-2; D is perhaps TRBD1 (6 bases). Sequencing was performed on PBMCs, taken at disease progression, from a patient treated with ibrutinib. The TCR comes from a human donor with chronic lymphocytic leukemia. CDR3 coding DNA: TGTGCCAGCAGCGCAAGACTGGACCGGACAGCAATCTATGGCTACACCTTC. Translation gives CASSARLDRTAIYGYTF.